This T cell receptor (beta chain) was sequenced in a study of T cells in Graves' hyperthyroidism and ophthalmopathy. This CDR3 spans 16 amino acids. Trimming pared 3 bases from V and 6 bases from J, leaving 21 bases between. Germline V gene sequence: CDR1 SGDLS, CDR2 YYNGEE. Amplification of TCR beta CDR3 regions used RNA as the template. The HTBI set primed first-round TCR CDR3 RT-PCR. TCRdb ran MiXCR on the multiplex PCR reads and lists one entry per CDR3 protein. The sample lists roughly 510,000 distinct CDR3 sequences; about 20% were seen once. Sequencing was performed on blood. The J gene is TRBJ2-5, the V gene TRBV9; a weak D match, TRBD2 (6 bases). This sequence originates from a man aged 18 to 30 with Graves' hyperthyroidism. In DNA, the CDR3 is TGTGCCAGCAGCGGTAGAGGGACTGGCCGGGGTCAGACCCAGTACTTC. Its protein product is CASSGRGTGRGQTQYF. Looking up the rest from reference TRBV9 and TRBJ2-5 gives the full variable domain: DSGVTQTPKHLITATGQRVTLRCSPRSGDLSVYWYQQSLDQGLQFLIQYYNGEERAKGNILERFSAQQFPDLHSELNLSSLELGDSALYFCASSGRGTGRGQTQYFGPGTRLLVL.